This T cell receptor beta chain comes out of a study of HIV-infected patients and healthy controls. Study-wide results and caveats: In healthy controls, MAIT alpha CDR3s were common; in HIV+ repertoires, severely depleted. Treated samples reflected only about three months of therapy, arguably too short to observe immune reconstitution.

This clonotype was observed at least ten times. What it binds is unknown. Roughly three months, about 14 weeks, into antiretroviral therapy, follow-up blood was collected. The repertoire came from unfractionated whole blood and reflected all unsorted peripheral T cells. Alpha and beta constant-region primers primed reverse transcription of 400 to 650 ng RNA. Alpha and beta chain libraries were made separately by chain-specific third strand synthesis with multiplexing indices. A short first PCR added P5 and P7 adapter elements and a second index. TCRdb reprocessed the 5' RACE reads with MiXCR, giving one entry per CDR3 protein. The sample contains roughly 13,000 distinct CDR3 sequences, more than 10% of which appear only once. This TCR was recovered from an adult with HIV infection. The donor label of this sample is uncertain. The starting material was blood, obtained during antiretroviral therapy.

In DNA, the CDR3 is TGTGCCAGCAGCTTAGGGGGGCAGGGGGCGCAGACAGATACGCAGTATTTT. Protein sequence: CASSLGGQGAQTDTQYF. This chain links TRBV7-8 with TRBJ2-3, with 8 positions matching TRBD1. CDR3 length equals 17 residues. The germline gives CDR1 SGHVS, CDR2 FQNEAQ. V dropped 1 base and J dropped 3; count of bases not matched to a gene: 9. The variable domain in full, completed from reference TRBV7-8 and TRBJ2-3, reads GAGVSQSPRYKVAKRGQDVALRCDPISGHVSLFWYQQALGQGPEFLTYFQNEAQLDKSGLPSDRFFAERPEGSVSTLKIQRTQQEDSAVYLCASSLGGQGAQTDTQYFGPGTRLTVL.